These T cell receptor beta chains were read from a single sample in a study of a mutant IDH1 vaccine in newly diagnosed glioma. Their antigens remain unidentified. The assay was immunoSEQ multiplex PCR, and TCRdb's table has in-frame clones only and misses some. The sample records over 50,000 clones, around 81% being singletons. Here the sequenced sample was PBMCs, taken from a glioma patient whose treatment included an IDH1 peptide vaccine. Receptors were obtained from a young man with glioma. Each CDR3 is given with its conserved first and last residue. D genes are given only for firm matches. The size field is filled for only some rows; it gives once, few, many or a size class.

d_call cdr3_length j_call v_call clone_size cdr3_nt cdr3_aa
. 15 TRBJ2-1 TRBV12-5 . TGTGCTAGTGCCATTAGCCAAAGCTCCTACAATGAGCAGTTCTTC CASAISQSSYNEQFF
. 13 TRBJ1-5 TRBV30 . TGTGCCTGGAGTGTAGGGGGGGATCAGCCCCAGCATTTT CAWSVGGDQPQHF
. 15 TRBJ1-4 TRBV27 . TGTGCCAGCAGTTTTAGGGCTTCGCCTAATGAAAAACTGTTTTTT CASSFRASPNEKLFF
. 16 TRBJ1-1 TRBV4-1 few TGCGCCAGCAGCCCCGAGGGACGTCGACCGAACACTGAAGCTTTCTTT CASSPEGRRPNTEAFF
TRBD1 15 TRBJ2-7 TRBV10-1 . TGCGCCAGCAGTCGGGACAGTTCATCTGCCTACGAGCAGTACTTC CASSRDSSSAYEQYF
. 15 TRBJ2-1 TRBV28 . TGTGCCAGCAGCTATGCAGGGCGTTCCTACAATGAGCAGTTCTTC CASSYAGRSYNEQFF
TRBD2 16 TRBJ2-3 TRBV5-1 . TGCGCCAGCAGCTTGGTGCTAGCGGGGGGCACAGATACGCAGTATTTT CASSLVLAGGTDTQYF
. 18 TRBJ2-6 TRBV28 . TGTGCCAGCAGTCTACTAACTCTGGAGGGAGCTGGGGCCAACGTCCTGACTTTC CASSLLTLEGAGANVLTF
. 15 TRBJ2-1 TRBV7-9 . TGTGCCAGCAGCTTACATAGCGGAGGGGACAATGCGCAGTTCTTC CASSLHSGGDNAQFF
TRBD1 15 TRBJ2-5 TRBV7-7 . TGTGCCGGCAGCCCCGGGACAGGGGGTCAAGAGACCCAGTACTTC CAGSPGTGGQETQYF
. 14 TRBJ1-1 TRBV19 . TGTGCCAGTACAGGTGTTACAGCGAACACTGAAGCTTTCTTT CASTGVTANTEAFF
TRBD1 15 TRBJ2-3 TRBV4-1 . TGCGCCAGCAGCCAGGACAGGTACGGGACAGATACGCAGTATTTT CASSQDRYGTDTQYF
. 14 TRBJ1-1 TRBV18 . TGTGCCAGCTCAACCACAACCCTTATGACTGAAGCTTTCTTT CASSTTTLMTEAFF
. 16 TRBJ1-2 TRBV18 . TGTGCCAGCTCACCAGGGCCGTTAAGAGCTAACTATGGCTACACCTTC CASSPGPLRANYGYTF
. 18 TRBJ1-1 TRBV7-6 . TGTGCCAGCAGCTTAGTTGGGAATTGGGACACCCCGAACACTGAAGCTTTCTTT CASSLVGNWDTPNTEAFF
. 13 TRBJ2-5 TRBV19 . TGTGCCAGTAGCGATGGACCCCAAGAGACCCAGTACTTC CASSDGPQETQYF
TRBD1 15 TRBJ1-2 TRBV6-5 . TGTGCCAGCAGCTCCGGGACAGGGGAGGGCTATGGCTACACCTTC CASSSGTGEGYGYTF
. 14 TRBJ1-3 TRBV30 . TGTGCCTGGACTTGGACAGCGGCTGGAAACACCATATATTTT CAWTWTAAGNTIYF
. 13 TRBJ2-1 TRBV5-1 . TGCGCCAGCAGCGGGCATACCCCCCCGGCGCAGTTCTTC CASSGHTPPAQFF
TRBD1 15 TRBJ1-3 TRBV7-2 . TGTGCCAGCAGCTATTCAGGGGGCGCCTCAAACACCATATATTTT CASSYSGGASNTIYF
. 15 TRBJ2-1 TRBV7-9 . TGTGCCAGCAGCTTAGTGGCAGCTTCCTACAATGAGCAGTTCTTC CASSLVAASYNEQFF
. 13 TRBJ1-5 TRBV10-3 few TGTGCCATCAGTGAAACAGTCAATCAGCCCCAGCATTTT CAISETVNQPQHF
. 15 TRBJ1-2 TRBV7-9 few TGTGCCAGCAGCTCGACGGGGGGTAAGAACTATGGCTACACCTTC CASSSTGGKNYGYTF
TRBD1 15 TRBJ1-5 TRBV19 few TGTGCCTCAAATGGGGGACAGGTGGGGAATCAGCCCCAGCATTTT CASNGGQVGNQPQHF
. 13 TRBJ2-7 TRBV18 once TGTGCCAGCTCACCACCTTCAGGGGTCAAGCAGTACTTC CASSPPSGVKQYF
. 15 TRBJ1-4 TRBV30 . TGTGCCTGGAGTGTCCAGGGCCAAACTAATGAAAAACTGTTTTTT CAWSVQGQTNEKLFF
TRBD1 15 TRBJ1-6 TRBV2 once TGTGCCAGCAGTTACCCTCGACAGGGGAATTCACCCCTCCACTTT CASSYPRQGNSPLHF
TRBD1 13 TRBJ1-2 TRBV2 . TGTGCCAGCAGGGGGACAGGGGCGAGCGGCTACACCTTC CASRGTGASGYTF
. 16 TRBJ1-3 TRBV6-5 . TGTGCCAGCAGTTACAACCCCGCGGGGGCTGGAAACACCATATATTTT CASSYNPAGAGNTIYF
TRBD1 16 TRBJ1-3 TRBV5-1 . TGCGCCAGCAGCCTCACCGGACAGGCGGCTGGAAACACCATATATTTT CASSLTGQAAGNTIYF
TRBD1 16 TRBJ1-1 TRBV5-1 once TGCGCCAGCAGCTTCCGGACAGGAGCCATGAACACTGAAGCTTTCTTT CASSFRTGAMNTEAFF
. 13 TRBJ2-1 TRBV7-7 . TGTGCCAGCAGCTTAGTCTCGTGGGGTGAGCAGTTCTTC CASSLVSWGEQFF
TRBD1 15 TRBJ1-1 TRBV27 . TGTGCCAGCAGTTTGATACCGACAGGGGGCACTGAAGCTTTCTTT CASSLIPTGGTEAFF
. 17 TRBJ1-2 TRBV4-1 . TGCGCCAGCAGCCAACATGCTAGGGGATCCCGGGACTATGGCTACACCTTC CASSQHARGSRDYGYTF
. 14 TRBJ1-2 TRBV6-5 . TGTGCCAGCAGTAAGGGACTCCAAAACTATGGCTACACCTTC CASSKGLQNYGYTF